The 13 T cell receptor beta chains reported below all come from one sample, sequenced in a study of T-cell reconstitution after alpha-beta-depleted transplantation in children. Preparing the TCRbeta library involved the use of unique molecular identifiers. Via MiXCR, TCRdb re-called the PCR reads, giving one row per CDR3 protein. Of approximately 510,000 distinct CDR3 sequences in the sample, around 17% were seen once. Source: PBMCs from the stem cell graft donor, taken from the stem cell graft. These receptors came from a human donor who donated a stem cell graft to a child with acute lymphoblastic leukemia.

This clonotype showed up just a few times. The chain joins TRBV6-5 to TRBJ1-5; D is ambiguous. The germline gives CDR1 MNHEY, CDR2 SVGAGI. The CDR3 runs 15 residues. Trimming shortened V by 6 bases and J by 0 bases, and 12 bases separated the two germline ends. The CDR3 coding sequence is TGTGCCAGCAGAGTGACGGACTATAGCAATCAGCCCCAGCATTTT. Translation: CASRVTDYSNQPQHF.

This chain joins TRBV5-1 and TRBJ2-1, with a weak D call TRBD2 (5 bases). The germline V gene encodes CDR1 SGHRS and CDR2 YFSETQ. V gave up 0 bases and J gave up 10 bases, with 14 bases separating them. The CDR3 extends over 14 amino acids. CDR3 in amino acids: CASSLVASRAEQFF. Here the CDR3 DNA reads TGCGCCAGCAGCTTGGTTGCTAGCCGAGCCGAGCAGTTCTTC.

This clonotype was seen only a few times. This chain uses TRBV3-1 with TRBJ2-7; D gene unclear. Trimming stripped 3 bases from V and 0 bases from J, with 18 bases between. CDR1 and CDR2 (germline): LGHDT, YNNKEL (reference sequence). The length of the CDR3 is 17 residues. The DNA of the CDR3 is TGTGCCAGCAGCCACCCGACACTTGGTCGGGTCTCCTACGAGCAGTACTTC. Residues: CASSHPTLGRVSYEQYF.

This clonotype appeared a few times. The chain has TRBV7-9 and TRBJ1-4, with D hard to call. There are 13 residues in the CDR3. V was cut by 5 bases and J by 7 bases, with 11 bases left in between. Germline CDR1 and CDR2: SEHNR and FQNEAQ (reference sequence). In DNA, the CDR3 is TGTGCCAGCAGCCCCTCCAAGGGTGAAAAACTGTTTTTT. Amino acid sequence: CASSPSKGEKLFF. Based on the CDR3 plus reference TRBV7-9 and TRBJ1-4, the full variable domain is DTGVSQNPRHKITKRGQNVTFRCDPISEHNRLYWYRQTLGQGPEFLTYFQNEAQLEKSRLLSDRFSAERPKGSFSTLEIQRTEQGDSAMYLCASSPSKGEKLFFGSGTQLSVL.

The CDR3 spells CSAVTANYGYTF. DNA of the CDR3: TGCAGTGCTGTGACAGCCAACTATGGCTACACCTTC. The chain recombines TRBV20-1 with TRBJ1-2, with a weak D call TRBD1 (5 bases). CDR1 is DFQATT and CDR2 is SNEGSKA in the germline V gene (reference sequence). V lost 5 bases to trimming and J lost 2 bases, with 9 bases between them. CDR3 length equals 12 residues.

The chain carries TRBV12-3 or TRBV12-4 and TRBJ1-5; D is unclear. CDR3 length: 13 amino acids. The germline V and J ends were trimmed by 3 bases and 4 bases, with 7 bases remaining between them. DNA of the CDR3: TGTGCCAGCAGTTTTATAAGAAATCAGCCCCAGCATTTT. This gives the protein CASSFIRNQPQHF.

This clonotype was counted only a few times. The chain carries TRBV5-1 and TRBJ2-5, with 8 bases fitting TRBD2. The CDR3 is 15 amino acids. With 0 bases clipped from V and 5 bases from J, the junction kept 6 bases outside the gene matches. The V gene's germline CDR1 is SGHRS and CDR2 YFSETQ. The CDR3: CASSLVPGLEETQYF. The CDR3 DNA is TGCGCCAGCAGCTTGGTTCCGGGACTAGAGGAGACCCAGTACTTC.

The sample holds a few counts of this clonotype. The chain employs TRBV5-6 and TRBJ2-1, with D maybe TRBD1 (6 bases). V lost 2 bases and J 3 bases, leaving 18 bases between the germline ends. The CDR3 sequence is 17 residues long. Germline V gene lookup returns CDR1 SGHDT and CDR2 YYEEEE. In DNA form, the CDR3 reads TGTGCCAGCAGCTTTGTCGAGGAGGACAGATACTACAATGAGCAGTTCTTC. Encoded protein: CASSFVEEDRYYNEQFF.

This clonotype was seen a handful of times. V and J are TRBV12-3 or TRBV12-4 and TRBJ2-1; D may correspond to TRBD1 or TRBD2 (6 bases each). V was trimmed by 6 bases and J by 0 bases, leaving 15 bases between them. The CDR3 covers 16 residues. As DNA, the CDR3 is TGTGCCAGCAGCCCGGGGGCGGGAAGCTCCTACAATGAGCAGTTCTTC. It specifies CASSPGAGSSYNEQFF.

The V gene is TRBV2, the J gene TRBJ2-1, with no clear D. CDR1 and CDR2 from the germline V gene are SNHLY and FYNNEI. The CDR3 is 13 residues long. V was trimmed by 8 bases and J by 4 bases, leaving 12 bases between them. CDR3 sequence reads: CASGVRAYNEQFF. The CDR3 DNA is TGTGCCAGCGGGGTTCGGGCTTACAATGAGCAGTTCTTC.

This clonotype was recorded a few times. The chain uses TRBV10-3 and TRBJ2-2, with 7 bases lining up with TRBD1. This CDR3 contains 15 residues. The V gene end was trimmed by 10 bases and the J gene end by 2 bases; junction bases not matched to a gene: 10. The V gene's germline CDR1 is ENHRY and CDR2 SYGVKD. The CDR3 DNA is TGTGCCACGAGACAGGGAACACGCAACACCGGGGAGCTGTTTTTT. Its translation: CATRQGTRNTGELFF.

The V call is TRBV7-9, the J call TRBJ2-1, with D tentatively TRBD2 (5 bases). The CDR3 spans 15 residues. The ends were cut back, 1 base at V and 6 bases at J, with 13 bases in the middle. Germline V lookup: CDR1 SEHNR, CDR2 FQNEAQ (reference sequence). Here the CDR3 reads CASSLVVGTSNEQFF. CDR3 DNA: TGTGCCAGCAGCTTAGTCGTCGGAACTAGCAATGAGCAGTTCTTC.

As for this clonotype: The germline gene is not matched at one end of the junction; a read error may be the cause. The V gene is TRBV5-1, the J gene TRBJ1-3, with a possible D match to TRBD1 (6 bases). Germline V CDR1 and CDR2: SGHRS, YFSETQ. The CDR3 extends over 14 amino acids. The CDR3 spells CANSASGAGNTIYF. The CDR3 bases are TGCGCCAACAGCGCCTCAGGGGCCGGAAACACCATATATTTT.